This T cell receptor beta chain was recorded in a study of blood T cells in healthy people across ages. Points from the study as a whole: In long-lived donors, naive CD4+ cell counts and diversity exceeded those of aged donors.

Per sample, at least 5.5 micrograms of total RNA were extracted. The table lists this clonotype with a few counts. Its target is unknown. The CDR3 runs 16 residues. V was clipped by 7 bases and J by 2 bases, with 19 bases between them. Per germline, CDR1 MDHEN and CDR2 SYDVKM. Then a second PCR, running roughly 7 to 11 cycles, was carried out with a sample-barcoded 5' primer and a J-beta primer mix. TCRdb independently ran MiXCR on the 5' RACE reads; one entry per CDR3 protein. Of 800,000 to 1,000,000 distinct CDR3 sequences in the sample, roughly 52% were seen once. The rearrangement joins TRBV28 to TRBJ2-3, with TRBD2 as a possible D gene (7 bases). This clonotype originated in a young man in good health. The sample taken for sequencing was blood. The CDR3 coding sequence is TGTGCCAGCACCACTTGGGGGCGGGGGTTCACAGATACGCAGTATTTT. The encoded protein is CASTTWGRGFTDTQYF.